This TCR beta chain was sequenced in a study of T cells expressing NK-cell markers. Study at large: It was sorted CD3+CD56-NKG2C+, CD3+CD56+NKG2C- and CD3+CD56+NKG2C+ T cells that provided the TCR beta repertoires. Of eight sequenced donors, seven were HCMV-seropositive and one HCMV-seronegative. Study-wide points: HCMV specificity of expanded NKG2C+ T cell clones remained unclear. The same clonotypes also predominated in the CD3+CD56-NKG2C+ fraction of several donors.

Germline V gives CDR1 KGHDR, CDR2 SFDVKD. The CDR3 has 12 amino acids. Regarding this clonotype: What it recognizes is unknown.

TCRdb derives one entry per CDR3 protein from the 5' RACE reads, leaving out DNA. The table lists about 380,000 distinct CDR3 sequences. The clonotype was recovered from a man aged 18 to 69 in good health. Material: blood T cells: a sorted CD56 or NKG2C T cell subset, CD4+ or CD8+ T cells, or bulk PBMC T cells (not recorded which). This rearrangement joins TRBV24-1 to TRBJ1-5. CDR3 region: CATARGVGPQHF.